The 20 T cell receptor beta chains given below trace back to one sample, sequenced in a study of blood T cell repertoires in COVID-19. Profiled with immunoSEQ multiplex PCR; TCRdb holds only in-frame clones, not every one. The sample holds about 140,000 clones; over 65% are singletons and the top ten take 4.5% to 5%. The sample comprised peripheral blood. These receptors were obtained from an elderly woman with active or convalescent COVID-19.

In nucleotides, the CDR3 is TGTGCCAGCATAGCTGGGGGCAGGACTCGGATGATGACTGGCTACACCTTC. It translates to CASIAGGRTRMMTGYTF. This chain links TRBV7-2 with TRBJ1-2, with D perhaps TRBD1 (6 bases). CDR1 and CDR2 from the germline V gene are SGHTA and FQGNSA. Trimming removed 7 bases from V and 7 bases from J, with 28 bases in between. This CDR3 is 17 amino acids long.

This clone occurred a few times. The genes are TRBV5-1 and TRBJ1-4; no reliable D call. The CDR3 is 14 amino acids. V lost 5 bases and J lost 5, with 13 bases in between. The germline gives CDR1 SGHRS, CDR2 YFSETQ. The CDR3: CASRKGEVNEKLFF. The DNA for the CDR3 is TGCGCCAGCAGGAAGGGAGAAGTGAATGAAAAACTGTTTTTT.

This rearrangement joins TRBV6-4 to TRBJ1-5; D may be TRBD1 (5 bases). The CDR3 consists of 16 residues. Trimming shortened V by 0 bases and J by 1 base, and 10 bases separated the two germline ends. Looked up from germline, CDR1 is MRHNA and CDR2 is SNTAGT. The CDR3 region is CASSDSWGRSNQPQHF. The CDR3 nucleotides read TGTGCCAGCAGTGACTCTTGGGGGAGGAGCAATCAGCCCCAGCATTTT.

This clone has a handful of counts. This CDR3 reads CASSSLTGTGGDTQYF. DNA of the CDR3: TGTGCCAGCAGCTCCCTGACCGGGACAGGGGGGGATACGCAGTATTTT. This chain links TRBV5-4 with TRBJ2-3, with TRBD1 matching over 11 bases. This CDR3 is 16 amino acids long. Trimming removed 3 bases from V and 6 bases from J; junction bases left unmatched: 9. Germline CDR1 and CDR2: SGHNT and YYREEE (reference sequence).

This clone was counted a few times. DNA for the CDR3: TGTGCCAGCAGCCGGGCCCTCGGAGGCTACACCTTC. Translated, it gives CASSRALGGYTF. V gene TRBV3-1 (or the pseudogene TRBV3-2) combines with J gene TRBJ1-2, with no clear D. The V gene lost 4 bases and the J gene lost 8 bases, with 11 bases spanning the gap. The CDR3 is 12 amino acids. Germline loops: CDR1 LGHDT, CDR2 YNNKEL (reference sequence).

Only a few counts were recorded for this clone. The rearrangement links TRBV30 to TRBJ2-1; TRBD2 might be the D (6 bases). The CDR3 extends over 19 amino acids. With 3 bases removed from V and 1 base from J, the gap between germline ends came to 25 bases. The germline V gene has CDR1 GTSNPN and CDR2 SVGIG (reference sequence). CDR3 nucleotides: TGTGCCTGGAGGGGGGGTTTCGGCAAAAATTTGGGATCCTACAATGAGCAGTTCTTC. This codes for CAWRGGFGKNLGSYNEQFF. The full variable domain, with the rest looked up from reference TRBV30 and TRBJ2-1, is SQTIHQWPATLVQPVGSPLSLECTVEGTSNPNLYWYRQAAGRGLQLLFYSVGIGQISSEVPQNLSASRPQDRQFILSSKKLLLSDSGFYLCAWRGGFGKNLGSYNEQFFGPGTRLTVL.

The rearrangement links TRBV9 to TRBJ1-2, with D unresolved. CDR1 and CDR2 from the germline V gene are SGDLS and YYNGEE. V lost 1 base to trimming and J lost 2 bases, with 12 bases between them. This CDR3 region has 15 residues. The CDR3: CASSVSFRGNYGYTF. CDR3 DNA: TGTGCCAGCAGCGTATCTTTTCGAGGAAACTATGGCTACACCTTC.

This clone was counted between two and nine times. The genes are TRBV4-1 and TRBJ2-3; D call uncertain. Germline V lookup: CDR1 MGHRA, CDR2 YSYEKL. V was shortened by 4 bases and J by 7 bases, with 12 bases between the two germline ends. This CDR3 is 13 amino acids long. This CDR3 is CASSPDQAYTQYF. CDR3 in DNA: TGCGCCAGCAGCCCCGACCAGGCCTATACGCAGTATTTT.

This chain joins TRBV4-3 and TRBJ2-1, with TRBD2 as a possible D gene (7 bases). There are 16 residues in the CDR3. The germline CDR1 and CDR2 sequences are LGHNA and YSLEER. The V end was cut by 0 bases, the J end by 4 bases, with 13 bases between. The CDR3: CASSQDRGARYNEQFF. CDR3 DNA sequence: TGCGCCAGCAGCCAAGATCGGGGGGCCAGGTACAATGAGCAGTTCTTC.

The chain uses TRBV4-2 and TRBJ2-1; the match to TRBD2 covers 9 bases. The CDR3 length is 18 residues. CDR1 LGHNA and CDR2 YNFKEQ come from the germline V gene. J gave up 5 bases and V 1 base, and 12 bases lay outside the gene matches. In DNA, the CDR3 is TGTGCCAGCAGCCAAGTTTCGACTAGCGGATCGTCCCACAATGAGCAGTTCTTC. Translating gives CASSQVSTSGSSHNEQFF.

The chain joins TRBV11-1 to TRBJ2-1; maybe TRBD1 (5 bases). CDR1 is SGHAT, CDR2 FQDESV, per germline (reference sequence). The CDR3 has 15 residues. V was pared by 10 bases and J by 4 bases, with 20 bases between. The CDR3 here is CATSLRTNPYNEQFF. The CDR3 coding sequence is TGTGCCACGTCTCTAAGGACAAACCCTTACAATGAGCAGTTCTTC.

This clone was recorded once. The chain recombines TRBV12-3 or TRBV12-4 with TRBJ2-2; D is unresolved. The CDR3 runs 12 residues. V was shortened by 3 bases and J by 6 bases, with 5 bases between the two germline ends. The chain's CDR3 is CASSLYAGELFF. As DNA, the CDR3 is TGTGCCAGCAGTTTGTATGCCGGGGAGCTGTTTTTT.

The chain has TRBV4-2 and TRBJ2-4; 7 nucleotides agree with TRBD1. V shed 7 bases and J 8 bases; nucleotides not matched to a gene: 8. CDR3 size: 13 residues. CDR1 and CDR2 (germline): LGHNA, YNFKEQ. CDR3: CASKKTGLDIQYF. The CDR3, as DNA: TGTGCCAGCAAAAAGACAGGGTTAGACATTCAGTACTTC.

As to this clone: Other nucleotide sequences from this sample produce the same CDR3. The chain has TRBV12-3 or TRBV12-4 and TRBJ1-5, with D tentatively TRBD1 (6 bases). V was trimmed by 3 bases and J by 4 bases, leaving 7 bases between them. This CDR3 region has 13 residues. As DNA, the CDR3 is TGTGCCAGCAGTTTCCAGGGGAATCAGCCCCAGCATTTT. Translation gives CASSFQGNQPQHF.

J is TRBJ1-1 and V is TRBV25-1; D not resolved. This CDR3 spans 12 amino acids. V lost 6 bases and J 5 bases, leaving 10 bases between the germline ends. The germline V gene has CDR1 MGHDK and CDR2 SYGVNS. The CDR3 bases are TGTGCCAGCAGAAAAAAACGGACTGAAGCTTTCTTT. Its translation is CASRKKRTEAFF.

This sequence joins TRBV5-1 and TRBJ2-2; the D gene is possibly TRBD2 (7 bases). The germline CDR1 and CDR2 sequences are SGHRS and YFSETQ. The V end was cut by 5 bases, the J end by 2 bases, with 19 bases between. The CDR3 is 17 residues long. The CDR3 nucleotides are TGCGCCAGCAGAGAGGGGGGGAGGAGCACCAACACCGGGGAGCTGTTTTTT. It translates to CASREGGRSTNTGELFF.

The chain joins TRBV29-1 to TRBJ2-4; 7 nucleotides line up with TRBD1. Trimming cost V 1 base and J 5 bases; bases outside gene matches: 11. CDR1 and CDR2 (germline): SQVTM, ANQGSEA. The CDR3 extends over 16 amino acids. The CDR3 loop reads CSVEVLRLGQENIQYF. The DNA of the CDR3 is TGCAGCGTTGAAGTATTAAGGCTTGGACAGGAAAACATTCAGTACTTC.

V gene TRBV4-2 combines with J gene TRBJ2-7, with D unclear. The CDR3 has 14 residues. V dropped 0 bases and J dropped 0 bases, with 6 bases sitting between them. The germline V gene encodes CDR1 LGHNA and CDR2 YNFKEQ. The CDR3 protein is CASSQDYNSYEQYF. The CDR3 DNA reads as TGTGCCAGCAGCCAAGATTACAACTCCTACGAGCAGTACTTC.

The rearrangement joins TRBV7-2 to TRBJ2-7; a possible D gene is TRBD2 (6 bases). Trimming pared 6 bases from V and 2 bases from J, leaving 14 bases between. The CDR3 extends over 14 amino acids. CDR1 SGHTA and CDR2 FQGNSA come from the germline V gene. CDR3 in DNA: TGTGCCAGCAGGGCGGGGCCCTCAACCTACGAGCAGTACTTC. Amino acid sequence: CASRAGPSTYEQYF.

The CDR3 here is CASSGTGSSGELFF. The CDR3, as DNA: TGTGCCAGCAGCGGCACGGGGTCCAGCGGGGAGCTGTTTTTT. The chain links TRBV7-3 to TRBJ2-2; a possible D gene is TRBD2 (5 bases). Trimming left V 5 bases short and J 7 bases short, with 14 bases between. Germline V gene data show CDR1 as SGHTA and CDR2 as FQGTGA. The CDR3 is 14 amino acids.